This T cell receptor beta chain was obtained from a study of T cells in Graves' hyperthyroidism and ophthalmopathy. Study-level information: Peripheral blood was drawn at first diagnosis, prior to all treatment.

It was RNA transcripts that yielded the amplified TCR beta CDR3 regions. The HTBI primer set drove a first-round RT-PCR of the TCR CDR3. TCRdb independently ran MiXCR on the multiplex PCR reads; one entry per CDR3 protein. The table records hundreds of thousands of distinct CDR3 sequences, about 14% of them present only once. Trimming shortened V by 7 bases and J by 5 bases, and 21 bases separated the two germline ends. The CDR3 sequence is 15 residues long. Diagnosis of hyperthyroidism was new in patients aged 18 to 65, and its duration was under 2 months. Specimen: blood. The chain is built from TRBV12-3 or TRBV12-4 and TRBJ2-7; D call uncertain. The clonotype originates from a young woman with Graves' hyperthyroidism. The CDR3 loop is CASTPNVGSWNEQYF. DNA of the CDR3: TGTGCCAGCACTCCTAACGTGGGGTCATGGAACGAGCAGTACTTC.